One and the same sample provided the 8 T cell receptor beta chains below, sequenced in a study of blood T cell repertoires in COVID-19. The data were produced by immunoSEQ multiplex PCR, yet TCRdb's version contains in-frame clones alone and is incomplete. The table records 280,000 or so clones, around 88% of them present only once. Sample: PBMCs or T cells enriched from blood (not recorded which). All receptors come from a woman aged 40 to 55 who had recovered from COVID-19.

The V and J genes are TRBV3-1 (or the pseudogene TRBV3-2) and TRBJ2-1; maybe TRBD2 (6 bases). Between the trimmed V and J ends, which lost 0 bases and 15 bases, there was a span of 21 bases. The CDR3 has 15 amino acids. Germline V gives CDR1 LGHDT, CDR2 YNNKEL (reference sequence). CDR3 nucleotide sequence: TGTGCCAGCAGCCAAGATCTGGGATCCGGGACTCCCCGGTTCTTC. Amino acid sequence: CASSQDLGSGTPRFF.

The chain uses TRBV5-6 and TRBJ2-5, with 7 bases aligning to TRBD1. Germline CDR1 SGHDT, CDR2 YYEEEE. CDR3 length: 14 amino acids. With V trimmed by 7 bases and J by 4 bases, 10 bases remained unmatched. This CDR3 is CASLGGSFRETQYF. CDR3 bases: TGTGCCAGCTTAGGGGGCAGCTTTCGAGAGACCCAGTACTTC.

The chain is built from TRBV28 and TRBJ2-2, with a tentative D call TRBD1 (6 bases). V lost 2 bases and J 5 bases, leaving 15 bases between the germline ends. Germline V gene sequence: CDR1 MDHEN, CDR2 SYDVKM. CDR3 length equals 16 residues. The chain's CDR3 is CASSLHRVEVTGELFF. DNA of the CDR3: TGTGCCAGCAGTTTACACAGGGTGGAGGTTACCGGGGAGCTGTTTTTT.

The chain is built from TRBV20-1 and TRBJ1-1, with D unresolved. Trimming removed 6 bases at V and 0 bases at J, with 5 bases between. Germline V gene sequence: CDR1 DFQATT, CDR2 SNEGSKA (reference sequence). The CDR3 loop spans 11 amino acids. The CDR3 DNA reads as TGCAGTGCGGAGATGAACACTGAAGCTTTCTTT. As protein: CSAEMNTEAFF.

The chain employs TRBV7-2 and TRBJ2-7; TRBD2 matches at 8 bases. The CDR3 runs 14 residues. The V segment lost 5 bases and the J segment 6 bases; nucleotides outside the gene matches: 9. Germline assignment: CDR1 SGHTA and CDR2 FQGNSA. CDR3: CASSPQRERSEQYF. The CDR3 DNA is TGTGCCAGCAGCCCCCAGCGGGAGAGGTCCGAGCAGTACTTC.

The CDR3 loop is CASRRQGVETQYF. CDR3 DNA sequence: TGTGCCAGCAGAAGACAGGGGGTCGAGACCCAGTACTTC. The gene calls are TRBV28 and TRBJ2-5; 9 nucleotides line up with TRBD1. Germline V gene data show CDR1 as MDHEN and CDR2 as SYDVKM. This CDR3 is 13 amino acids long. V lost 6 bases, J lost 5 bases, and 4 bases stayed unmatched.

CDR3 DNA sequence: TGTGCCAGCAGCGGGAGAATGATAGCCAAAAACATTCAGTACTTC. It specifies CASSGRMIAKNIQYF. The chain employs TRBV28 and TRBJ2-4; weak D call: TRBD2 (6 bases). Trimming cost V 6 bases and J 0 bases, with 12 bases left between them. The CDR3 runs 15 residues. Germline assignment: CDR1 MDHEN and CDR2 SYDVKM.

The chain is built from TRBV11-2 and TRBJ2-5; the D is unclear. The ends were cut back, 1 base at V and 5 bases at J, with 8 bases in the middle. Germline lookup yields CDR1 SGHAT and CDR2 FQNNGV. The CDR3 has 13 residues. The CDR3 sequence: CASSLGLEETQYF. CDR3 bases: TGTGCCAGCAGCTTAGGCTTAGAGGAGACCCAGTACTTC.